These 7 T cell receptor beta chains came from one sample sequenced in a study of vaccination and CD4 T cells after COVID-19. This sample's treatment: 10-day PBMC culture with coronavirus spike peptide pools or control peptides (ViraFEST assay). Pre-COVID-19 pandemic sampling (2011-2018) yielded the unexposed donor's CD4+ T cells. Cultured CD4+ T cell DNA underwent sequencing with the Oncomine TCR Beta short-read assay. Via MiXCR, TCRdb re-called the PCR reads, giving one row per CDR3 protein. This sample carries 2,000 to 3,000 distinct CDR3 sequences, less than 40% of them seen once, and the ten largest clones take around 78%. Their antigens remain unidentified. The sample comprised CD4+ T cells from blood, cultured in vitro. The receptors were sampled from a human donor in good health.

This clonotype turned up a few times. V and J are TRBV20-1 and TRBJ1-4, with D unresolved. Germline V gene lookup returns CDR1 DFQATT and CDR2 SNEGSKA (reference sequence). The V end was cut by 0 bases, the J end by 8 bases, with 16 bases between. The CDR3 extends over 15 amino acids. In DNA form, the CDR3 reads TGCAGTGCTAGAGATCTTACGTCGGCCGGCGAAAAACTGTTTTTT. Its protein product is CSARDLTSAGEKLFF.

The rearrangement joins TRBV5-8 to TRBJ1-1, with D possibly being TRBD1 (5 bases). This CDR3 spans 13 amino acids. The germline V and J ends were trimmed by 2 bases and 4 bases, with 9 bases remaining between them. Per the germline V gene, CDR1 is SGHTS and CDR2 is YDEGEE. CDR3 DNA sequence: TGTGCCAGCAGCTTCTCAGGGTTCACTGAAGCTTTCTTT. As protein: CASSFSGFTEAFF.

A few counts support this clonotype. CDR3 sequence reads: CASSSYPRVSGSPLHF. CDR3 bases: TGTGCCAGCAGTTCGTATCCCCGGGTCTCTGGGTCACCCCTCCACTTT. V and J are TRBV27 and TRBJ1-6; D call uncertain. Trimming removed 4 bases at V and 10 bases at J, with 20 bases between. Germline CDR1 reads MNHEY; CDR2 reads SMNVEV (reference sequence). The CDR3 totals 16 residues.

V and J are TRBV5-8 and TRBJ1-5, with D unresolved. V was trimmed by 9 bases and J by 5 bases, leaving 12 bases between them. CDR3 length equals 12 residues. In germline, CDR1 is SGHTS, CDR2 YDEGEE. The chain's CDR3 is CATTRGDQPQHF. In DNA, the CDR3 is TGTGCCACCACCCGCGGGGATCAGCCCCAGCATTTT.

V and J are TRBV20-1 and TRBJ2-3; 7 bases align to TRBD2. Trimming took 6 bases from V and 4 from J; bases not matched to a gene: 10. CDR3 length equals 14 residues. Germline V gives CDR1 DFQATT, CDR2 SNEGSKA (reference sequence). CDR3 sequence: CSAPISGGPDTQYF. The CDR3 region has the DNA TGCAGTGCCCCTATTTCGGGAGGTCCAGATACGCAGTATTTT.

The CDR3 coding sequence is TGTGCCAGCGCCTTAAGGGCAGGAAGCACAGATACGCAGTATTTT. Translating gives CASALRAGSTDTQYF. The chain couples TRBV11-2 to TRBJ2-3; the D is unclear. V lost 8 bases and J 0 bases, leaving 15 bases between the germline ends. The CDR3 extends over 15 amino acids. Germline V gene lookup returns CDR1 SGHAT and CDR2 FQNNGV. Together with reference TRBV11-2 and TRBJ2-3, the CDR3 gives the full variable domain: EAGVAQSPRYKIIEKRQSVAFWCNPISGHATLYWYQQILGQGPKLLIQFQNNGVVDDSQLPKDRFSAERLKGVDSTLKIQPAKLEDSAVYLCASALRAGSTDTQYFGPGTRLTVL.

This clonotype was counted a few times. This rearrangement joins TRBV6-1 to TRBJ2-3; TRBD2 matches 9 bases. V was clipped by 8 bases and J by 2 bases; unmatched bases: 8. CDR3 length: 15 residues. Germline-derived CDR1 and CDR2 are MNHNS and SASEGT. The CDR3 bases are TGTGCCAGCGGCCTGACTAGCGGCTACACAGATACGCAGTATTTT. Translation: CASGLTSGYTDTQYF.